This TCR beta chain was recovered during a study of T cell responses to AZD1222 COVID-19 vaccine. About the study: Second doses were pooled across both intervals (about 4 or about 12 weeks).

Notes on the study in general: Donors, mostly white British, included more females; clonal diversity was possibly underestimated. Repertoires were obtained only post-peak T cell response.

CDR1 is SGHAT, CDR2 FQNNGV, per germline. The CDR3 is 12 residues long. Trimming left V 6 bases short and J 6 bases short, with 12 bases between. This clone has just one count. Antigen specificity is unknown. TCRdb's copy holds only in-frame clones and misses some; the assay was immunoSEQ multiplex PCR. This sample has 180,000 or so clones; 85% to 95% occur once, and the top ten carry about 0.6%. The TCR sequence derives from an adult in good health. The sample in question was peripheral blood, obtained on day 0 of AZD1222 vaccination. The V and J genes are TRBV11-2 and TRBJ2-7; D gene unclear. The CDR3 loop is CASRPDWGEQYF. The CDR3 DNA sequence: TGTGCCAGCAGACCCGACTGGGGCGAGCAGTACTTC.